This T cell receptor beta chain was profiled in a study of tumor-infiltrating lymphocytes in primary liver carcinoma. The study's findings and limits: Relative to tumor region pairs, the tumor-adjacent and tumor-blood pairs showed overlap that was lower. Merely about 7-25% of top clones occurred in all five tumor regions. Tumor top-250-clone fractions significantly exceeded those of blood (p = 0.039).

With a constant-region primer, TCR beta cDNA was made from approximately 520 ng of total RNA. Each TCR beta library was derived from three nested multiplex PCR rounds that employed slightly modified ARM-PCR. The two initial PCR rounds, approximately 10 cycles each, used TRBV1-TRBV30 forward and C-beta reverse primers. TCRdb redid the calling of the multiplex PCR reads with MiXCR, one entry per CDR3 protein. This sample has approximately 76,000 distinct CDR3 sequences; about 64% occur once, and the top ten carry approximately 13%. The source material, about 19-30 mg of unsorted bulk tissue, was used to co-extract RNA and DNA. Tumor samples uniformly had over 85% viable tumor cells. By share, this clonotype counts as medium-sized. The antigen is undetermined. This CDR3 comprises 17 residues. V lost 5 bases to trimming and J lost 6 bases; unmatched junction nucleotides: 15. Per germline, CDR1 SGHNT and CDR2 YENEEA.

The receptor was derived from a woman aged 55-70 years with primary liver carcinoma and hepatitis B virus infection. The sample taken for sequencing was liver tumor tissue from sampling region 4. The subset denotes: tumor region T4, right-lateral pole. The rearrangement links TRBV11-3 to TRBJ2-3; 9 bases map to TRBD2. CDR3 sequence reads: CASSPGLAGTNGDTQYF. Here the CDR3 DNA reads TGTGCCAGCAGCCCTGGGCTAGCGGGAACTAACGGCGATACGCAGTATTTT.